This T cell receptor beta chain was captured by sequencing in a study of CD8+ T cells in alopecia areata. Study results and caveats: Between patients, shared TCR sequences were less clear than in mice. This was possibly due in part to HLA diversity in the patient population. Sequencing of scalp samples also includes resident alphabeta T cells from normal skin.

This clone was seen more than once but under ten times. Its specificity is not known. Each gene name is a mouse one. The read terminates 4 residues ahead of where the CDR3 ends, so the germline J gene completes it. Extraction and reverse transcription of RNA yielded cDNA as the sequencing template. The assay was immunoSEQ multiplex PCR, and TCRdb's table has in-frame clones only and misses some. Listed for the sample are roughly 120,000 clones, none seen a single time. The CDR3 totals 14 residues. Per germline, CDR1 GKSSPN and CDR2 SITVG. This chain links TRBV31 with TRBJ2-1; tentatively, D is TRBD2 (7 bases). The sequenced material came from lesional skin. This sequence originates from a C3H/HeJ mouse with alopecia areata. The strain bears MHC haplotype H2-k. CDR3 in amino acids: CAWSLEGGWAEQFF. Incomplete CDR3 DNA: TGTGCCTGGAGTCTAGAGGGGGGCTGGGCT.